This T cell receptor beta chain was profiled in a study of T cells in Graves' hyperthyroidism and ophthalmopathy. In its sample, this clonotype was seen a few times. Amplified regions were TCR beta CDR3 sequences from RNA transcripts. First-round RT-PCR with HTBI primers amplified the TCR CDR3 region. TCRdb called the multiplex PCR reads again in MiXCR, with one record for every CDR3 protein. Here the sample spans fewer than 900,000 distinct CDR3 sequences, roughly 15% being singletons. The CDR3 has 15 amino acids. V was clipped by 0 bases and J by 8 bases; unmatched bases: 5. Germline lookup yields CDR1 SGDLS and CDR2 YYNGEE.

The chain carries TRBV9 and TRBJ2-1; TRBD2 agrees at 10 bases. The sequencing sample was made of blood. This receptor was identified in a man between 18 and 35 years old with Graves' hyperthyroidism. CDR3 nucleotide sequence: TGTGCCAGCAGCGTAGCTAGCGGGAGAACCTATGAGCAGTTCTTC. Amino acid sequence: CASSVASGRTYEQFF.